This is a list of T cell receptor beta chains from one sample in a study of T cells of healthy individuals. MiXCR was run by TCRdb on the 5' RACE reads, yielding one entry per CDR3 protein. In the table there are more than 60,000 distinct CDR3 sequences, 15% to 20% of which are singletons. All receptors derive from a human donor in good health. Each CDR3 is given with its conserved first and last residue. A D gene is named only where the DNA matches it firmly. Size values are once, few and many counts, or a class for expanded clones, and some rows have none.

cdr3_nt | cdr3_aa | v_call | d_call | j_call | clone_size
TGCAGCGTTGAAACAGAATCTCATTCTTATGGCTACACCTTC | CSVETESHSYGYTF | TRBV29-1 | - | TRBJ1-2 | -
TGCAGTGCTAGCACAGGGGGCGCCGGCTACGAGCAGTACTTC | CSASTGGAGYEQYF | TRBV20-1 | TRBD1 | TRBJ2-7 | many
TGCAGTGCCATGGACAGCCCGGCGGATACGCAGTATTTT | CSAMDSPADTQYF | TRBV20-1 | - | TRBJ2-3 | many
TGTGCCAGTACTTACGGACAGTTCAATCAGCCCCAGCATTTT | CASTYGQFNQPQHF | TRBV19 | - | TRBJ1-5 | many
TGTGCCAGCAGCGTAGTCGCAGGGGGAGCGGTGTCCTACAATGAGCAGTTCTTC | CASSVVAGGAVSYNEQFF | TRBV9 | TRBD1 | TRBJ2-1 | -
TGTGCCAGCTCCCGGGACAGGGTAGCAGATACGCAGTATTTT | CASSRDRVADTQYF | TRBV2 | TRBD1 | TRBJ2-3 | many
TGTGCCAGCAGCTCCGAAGGCCTCTATGGCTACACCTTC | CASSSEGLYGYTF | TRBV7-2 | - | TRBJ1-2 | -
TGTGCCAGCAGTTCCCTAGCGGGGCCCCAAGAGACCCAGTACTTC | CASSSLAGPQETQYF | TRBV28 | TRBD2 | TRBJ2-5 | many
TGTGCCAGTACCCAGCGGCCTGAAAACATTCAGTACTTC | CASTQRPENIQYF | TRBV19 | - | TRBJ2-4 | few
TGTGCCAGCAGTTTACAGGGCAGGGGTGGCTACACCTTC | CASSLQGRGGYTF | TRBV12-3/TRBV12-4 | - | TRBJ1-2 | -
TGTGCCAGCAGTTTAAATTCGGGCTCAACTAATGAAAAACTGTTTTTT | CASSLNSGSTNEKLFF | TRBV28 | - | TRBJ1-4 | -
TGTGCCAGCAGTAACTCCCCAGGGTTCGAGCAGTACTTC | CASSNSPGFEQYF | TRBV6-1 | - | TRBJ2-7 | few
TGTGCCAGCAGCTCCAATCAGGGGGGAGAGCAGTACTTC | CASSSNQGGEQYF | TRBV11-1 | - | TRBJ2-7 | many
TGTGCCAGCAGGGACTCTTTTGACGGCCTGCATGAAAAACTGTTTTTT | CASRDSFDGLHEKLFF | TRBV2 | - | TRBJ1-4 | few
TGTGCCAGCAGCTTAGTGGGGGGTGATTCACCCCTCCACTTT | CASSLVGGDSPLHF | TRBV7-9 | - | TRBJ1-6 | few
TGTGCCAGCAGCCACCCCCTCGGGGGTCCTAACACCGGGGAGCTGTTTTTT | CASSHPLGGPNTGELFF | TRBV7-2 | - | TRBJ2-2 | -
TGTGCCAGTAGTACCCAGACAGGGTCCAACGAGCAGTACTTC | CASSTQTGSNEQYF | TRBV19 | TRBD1 | TRBJ2-7 | many
TGTGCCAGCAGCGTTCACCCGGGACTAGCGGGGAGCACAACCCATGAGCAGTTCTTC | CASSVHPGLAGSTTHEQFF | TRBV9 | TRBD2 | TRBJ2-1 | -
TGTGCCAGCAGATCAAGCGGCCCTTCCTACAATGAGCAGTTCTTC | CASRSSGPSYNEQFF | TRBV6-5 | - | TRBJ2-1 | few
TGTGCCAGCAGCCATGCGCGGGGGGGCGCAGAGACCCAGTACTTC | CASSHARGGAETQYF | TRBV7-3 | TRBD2 | TRBJ2-5 | -
TGTGCCAGCAGTTTATTTCCCCCGGACAGAAGCTCCTACGAGCAGTACTTC | CASSLFPPDRSSYEQYF | TRBV6-4 | - | TRBJ2-7 | -
TGTGCCAGCAGCACACAGGGGGCGTACACCGGGGAGCTGTTTTTT | CASSTQGAYTGELFF | TRBV7-9 | TRBD1 | TRBJ2-2 | many
TGCGCCAGCAGCTTGGATGACTCCTACAATGAGCAGTTCTTC | CASSLDDSYNEQFF | TRBV5-1 | - | TRBJ2-1 | many
TGTGCCAGCAGCTTAGCGGGAAGCTCCTACAATGAGCAGTTCTTC | CASSLAGSSYNEQFF | TRBV7-7 | - | TRBJ2-1 | -
TGTGCCAGCAGTGATCCTTGGATATCGGAAGCTTTCTTT | CASSDPWISEAFF | TRBV6-1 | - | TRBJ1-1 | many
TGCGCCAGCAGCATTGACAGACCCCATGAAAAACTGTTTTTT | CASSIDRPHEKLFF | TRBV5-1 | - | TRBJ1-4 | -
TGTGCCAGCAGCTTAGTTCGGGGGCCGAGCAATCAGCCCCAGCATTTT | CASSLVRGPSNQPQHF | TRBV7-9 | - | TRBJ1-5 | many
TGTGCCAGCAGCCTTGGACTAGCGGGAGGGCCCCAAGAGACCCAGTACTTC | CASSLGLAGGPQETQYF | TRBV11-2 | TRBD2 | TRBJ2-5 | -
TGTGCCAGCGGGACAGGGGGAATCGGGGAGCTGTTTTTT | CASGTGGIGELFF | TRBV12-3/TRBV12-4 | TRBD1 | TRBJ2-2 | -
TGTGCCAGCAGTTCAAGACAGGGGATCGTAACTGAAGCTTTCTTT | CASSSRQGIVTEAFF | TRBV12-3/TRBV12-4 | TRBD1 | TRBJ1-1 | few
TGTGCTAGTGCCACACAGGGGTCAAAAGCTTTCTTT | CASATQGSKAFF | TRBV12-5 | TRBD1 | TRBJ1-1 | few